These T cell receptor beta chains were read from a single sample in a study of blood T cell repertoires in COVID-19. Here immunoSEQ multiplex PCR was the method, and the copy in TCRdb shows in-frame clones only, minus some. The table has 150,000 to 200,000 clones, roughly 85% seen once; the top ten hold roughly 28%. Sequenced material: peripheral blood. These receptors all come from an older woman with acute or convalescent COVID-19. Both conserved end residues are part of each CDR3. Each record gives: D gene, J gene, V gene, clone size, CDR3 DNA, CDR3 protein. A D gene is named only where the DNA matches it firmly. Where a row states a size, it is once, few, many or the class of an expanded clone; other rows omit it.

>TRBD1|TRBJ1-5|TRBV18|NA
TGTGCCAGCTCACCAGCAGGGGGTAAGAATCAGCCCCAGCATTTT
CASSPAGGKNQPQHF
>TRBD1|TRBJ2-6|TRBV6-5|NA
TGTGCCAGCAGCGACAGGGCTGGGGCCAACGTCCTGACTTTC
CASSDRAGANVLTF
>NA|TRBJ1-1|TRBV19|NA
TGTGCCAGTAGTATCATCCCGGGCCAGAGGGGGACTGAAGCTTTCTTT
CASSIIPGQRGTEAFF
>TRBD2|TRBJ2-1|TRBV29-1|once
TGCAGCGGTGGGACTAGCGGGAGCCTCGGCCAAAGGCAGTTCTTC
CSGGTSGSLGQRQFF
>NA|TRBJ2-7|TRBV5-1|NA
TGCGCCAGCAGCCCGGGGACTCTTAACTCCTACGAGCAGTACTTC
CASSPGTLNSYEQYF
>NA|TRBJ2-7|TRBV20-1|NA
TGCAGTGCTAGTGTTCAGGGGGAGGCCTCGTCCTACGAGCAGTACTTC
CSASVQGEASSYEQYF
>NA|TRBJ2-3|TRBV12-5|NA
TGTGCTAGTGGTTTGGGTCTAGCTCTCACAGATACGCAGTATTTT
CASGLGLALTDTQYF
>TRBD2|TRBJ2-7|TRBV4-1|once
TGCGCCAGCAGCCAAGGACTAGCGGGAGCAGGGGAGCAGTACTTC
CASSQGLAGAGEQYF
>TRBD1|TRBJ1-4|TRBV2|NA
TGTGCCAGCAGTGAGCTACCGGGACAGAACTCGGGTGGTGAAAAACTGTTTTTT
CASSELPGQNSGGEKLFF
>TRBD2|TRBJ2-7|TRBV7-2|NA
TGTGCCAGCGGCAGACTAGCGGGAGTTTCACACGAGCAGTACTTC
CASGRLAGVSHEQYF
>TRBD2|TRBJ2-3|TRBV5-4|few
TGTGCCAGCAGCACGGGGACTAGCGGACACACAGATACGCAGTATTTT
CASSTGTSGHTDTQYF
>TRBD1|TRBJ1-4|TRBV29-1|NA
TGCAGCGCTGACGGGGGACAGCTCGGGGAAAAACTGTTTTTT
CSADGGQLGEKLFF
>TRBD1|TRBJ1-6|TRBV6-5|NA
TGTGCCAGCAAGAACAGGGGGGGTAGTAATTCACCCCTCCACTTT
CASKNRGGSNSPLHF
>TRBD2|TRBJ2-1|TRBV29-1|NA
TGCAGCGCTGGACTAGCGGGAGGTGAGCAGTTCTTC
CSAGLAGGEQFF
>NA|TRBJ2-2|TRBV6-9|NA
TGTGCCAGAAGTTCGGGAACTAGTCCCACCGGGGAGCTGTTTTTT
CARSSGTSPTGELFF
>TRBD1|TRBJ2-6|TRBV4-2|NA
TGTGCCAGCAGCCTGCTCCGGGACAGGGGAGTCTCTGGGGCCAACGTCCTGACTTTC
CASSLLRDRGVSGANVLTF
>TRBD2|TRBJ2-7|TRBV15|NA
TGTGCCACCAGCAGAAACAGCGGGGCCAGCTCCTACGAGCAGTACTTC
CATSRNSGASSYEQYF
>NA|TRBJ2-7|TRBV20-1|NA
TGCAGTGCTAGTAATCGGGACATGGGTCGTTACGAGCAGTACTTC
CSASNRDMGRYEQYF
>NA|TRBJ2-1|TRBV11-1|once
TGTGCCAGCAGCTTAGTACTAGACGTCAATGAGCAGTTCTTC
CASSLVLDVNEQFF
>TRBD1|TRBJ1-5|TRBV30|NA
TGTGCCTGGGGTCGACAGGGTGGTCAGCCCCAGCATTTT
CAWGRQGGQPQHF
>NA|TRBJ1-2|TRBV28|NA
TGTGCCAGCAGTCCGTCCCAGGGGTATGGCTACACCTTC
CASSPSQGYGYTF
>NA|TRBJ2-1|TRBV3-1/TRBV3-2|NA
TGTGCCAGCAGCCAAGTGGGCCGGCCGAATGAGCAGTTCTTC
CASSQVGRPNEQFF
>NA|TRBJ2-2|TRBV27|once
TGTGCCAGCAGTTTCTCGGGGTCCGGGGAGCTGTTTTTT
CASSFSGSGELFF
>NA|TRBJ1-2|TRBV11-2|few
TGTGCCAGCAGCTTATCCGGGATGGGGGCCGGCTACACCTTC
CASSLSGMGAGYTF
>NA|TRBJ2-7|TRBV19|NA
TGTGCCAGTAGTATTTCCAGGGGCTACGAGCAGTACTTC
CASSISRGYEQYF
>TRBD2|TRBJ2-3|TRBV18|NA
TGTGCCAGCTCACCACTAAAGGGACTAGCGGGAGGATTTTCCAGCACAGATACGCAGTATTTT
CASSPLKGLAGGFSSTDTQYF
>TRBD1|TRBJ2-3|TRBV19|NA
TGTGCCAGTAGTATAGGACAGGGGGTCAGGGGAACAGATACGCAGTATTTT
CASSIGQGVRGTDTQYF
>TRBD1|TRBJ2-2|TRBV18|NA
TGTGCCAGCTCAGAACGACAGGGAACCGGGGAGCTGTTTTTT
CASSERQGTGELFF
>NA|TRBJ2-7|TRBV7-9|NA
TGTGCCAGCAGCTTAGTGGGGGCTAGCTTGTACTCCTACGAGCAGTACTTC
CASSLVGASLYSYEQYF
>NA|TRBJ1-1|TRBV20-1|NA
TGCAGTGCTAGTTTGGGGGCGCAGAACACTGAAGCTTTCTTT
CSASLGAQNTEAFF
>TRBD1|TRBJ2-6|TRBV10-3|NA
TGTGCCATCAGCCCACAGGGGGCAAGTGGGGCCAACGTCCTGACTTTC
CAISPQGASGANVLTF